This T cell receptor beta chain was profiled in a study of blood T cell repertoires in COVID-19 (TCRdb year 2020). The study in broad terms: Samples covering the acute and convalescent phases of COVID-19 were provided by collaborators in the United States, Italy and Spain. The material from the prospective study consisted of cDNA or gDNA derived from T cells, B-cell-depleted T cells, or PBMCs. The dataset comprised deeply sampled blood TCRbeta repertoires from subjects exposed to, actively infected with, or recovered from COVID-19. The repertoires were made available in a free public database intended to serve as a resource for research on the immune response to SARS-CoV-2. Samples came from the ongoing ImmuneRACE study (first 160 participants) plus 1,254 subjects from 6 global collaborators. A de-identified subject ID, COVID-19 status, age in years and sex were almost always included in the sample metadata. Where HLA class I and class II types were available, the types were taken from metadata supplied by the sample provider, not from assay-based typing.

Results the study describes overall, beyond this receptor: How much clinical and demographic metadata was included differed by source and by participant, and the metadata was provided uncurated.

The immunoSEQ Assay, a bias-controlled multiplex PCR, was used to amplify TCRbeta CDR3 regions from genomic DNA. The study's processing was this. Within the assay, amplification of reference gene primers was used to estimate how many nucleated cells each sample contained. To quantify the absolute abundance of each unique TCRbeta CDR3 rearrangement, sequence reads were collapsed and filtered. Productive Simpson clonality was computed per sample as the square root of Simpson's diversity index over productive rearrangements. The table was pulled from immuneACCESS by TCRdb, which kept in-frame rearrangements only. Such tables lose some clones; where checked, under half of the loss comes from unresolved V genes, and the rest has no known cause. V, J and clone size are taken as reported in that table, and D and trimming were inferred from the DNA itself. The sample profile shows 250,000 to 350,000 clones; 85% of them were found once. The top ten clonotypes cover around 2.3% of the sample.

In the prospective study, participants were about 18 to 95 years old, resided in around 25 geographic areas of the United States, and were enrolled through a virtual design. In the prospective study, cohorts were assigned on the basis of participant-reported clinical history obtained from a screening survey and a study questionnaire. Recovered participants in ImmuneRACE Cohort 3 were defined as having two consecutive negative NP/OP PCR tests, clearance from a healthcare professional, or resolution of symptoms. Each participant in the prospective study had whole blood, serum and a nasopharyngeal or oropharyngeal swab collected by mobile phlebotomists. Prospective study participants could optionally give additional blood draws and questionnaires over a roughly two-month period. Blood samples from the prospective study were shipped frozen or at room temperature prior to DNA extraction. Via the germline V gene (reference sequence), CDR1 is LNHDA and CDR2 SQIVND. Counted from cysteine to phenylalanine, this CDR3 has 15 amino acids. Of the read, only the CDR3 DNA is kept; its 45 bases are in frame from base 1. Clipping removes 3 bases from V and 6 bases from J, with 4 as the unmatched junction base count.

Comment on this clone: Its antigen is not yet known. Base qualities are not at hand, and no much larger clone is one base apart.

This sequence originates from a woman aged 50 to 65 who had recovered from COVID-19. The specimen was PBMCs or T cells enriched from blood (not recorded which). The chain links TRBV19 with TRBJ1-4; TRBD1 fits 10 bases in the junction. Read as DNA, the sequence is TGTGCCAGTAGTATCCCCGGGACAGGGGATGAAAAACTGTTTTTT. It is translated as CASSIPGTGDEKLFF.